This TCR beta chain comes out of a study of Tregs in tolerant kidney transplant recipients. Whole-study results and caveats: The small number of patients limits these findings pending further validation. Activated donor B cell expansion appeared to reveal the most relevant donor-specific TCRbeta repertoire.

Thawed PBMCs were FACS-sorted into unstimulated CD4+CD25+CD127- regulatory T cells, CD4+CD25- non-regulatory cells, CD4 and CD8 cells. V was trimmed by 4 bases and J by 8 bases, leaving 18 bases between them. CDR3 length equals 14 residues. The germline gives CDR1 SGHRS, CDR2 YFSETQ. Here immunoSEQ multiplex PCR was the method, and the copy in TCRdb shows in-frame clones only, minus some. This table has roughly 250,000 clones, about four fifths appearing once. On this clone itself: Antigen unknown.

The sequence was obtained from a human donor in good health. The sample was CD4+ T cells from blood. The chain couples TRBV5-1 to TRBJ1-2; D unresolved. The CDR3 is CASSPGVGGRGYTF. The CDR3 nucleotides are TGCGCCAGCAGCCCCGGCGTGGGAGGTAGAGGCTACACCTTC. The complete variable domain, with remaining parts taken from reference TRBV5-1 and TRBJ1-2, reads KAGVTQTPRYLIKTRGQQVTLSCSPISGHRSVSWYQQTPGQGLQFLFEYFSETQRNKGNFPGRFSGRQFSNSRSEMNVSTLELGDSALYLCASSPGVGGRGYTFGSGTRLTVV.